This is a list of T cell receptor beta chains from one sample in a study of T cell responses to AZD1222 COVID-19 vaccine. The table came from immunoSEQ multiplex PCR; TCRdb's copy has only in-frame clones and leaves some out. Of around 160,000 clones listed, 90% to 95% are singletons. This material consisted of peripheral blood, taken on day 0 of AZD1222 vaccination. These receptor sequences come from an adult in good health. CDR3s include the opening cysteine and the closing phenylalanine or tryptophan. D genes are given only for firm matches. Expanded clones get a size class; other rows say once, few or many, or leave the size out.

j_gene | abundance | v_gene | d_gene | CDR3nt | CDR3aa
TRBJ2-1 | . | TRBV25-1 | . | TGTGCCAGCAGTGAACACGGGGTCAGGGGCCCCAAGGACAATGAGCAGTTCTTC | CASSEHGVRGPKDNEQFF
TRBJ1-1 | . | TRBV6-5 | . | TGTGCCAGCAGTTTATCCGGACGCTTGAACACTGAAGCTTTCTTT | CASSLSGRLNTEAFF
TRBJ1-1 | . | TRBV3-1/TRBV3-2 | . | TGTGCCAGCAGCCACGGCCCGGTGGTCACTGAAGCTTTCTTT | CASSHGPVVTEAFF
TRBJ2-6 | . | TRBV30 | . | TGTGCCTGGACCGAACTCCTTCGGGCCAACGTCCTGACTTTC | CAWTELLRANVLTF
TRBJ1-1 | once | TRBV2 | . | TGTGCCAGCGCTACAGGCCTGAACACTGAAGCTTTCTTT | CASATGLNTEAFF
TRBJ1-6 | . | TRBV7-2 | . | TGTGCCAGCAGCTTGCCCTCGGGACACCCCTTCTTT | CASSLPSGHPFF
TRBJ2-7 | . | TRBV5-1 | . | TGCGCCAGCAGCTCGAGTTCTATGTCCTACGAGCAGTACTTC | CASSSSSMSYEQYF
TRBJ2-5 | . | TRBV6-5 | . | TGTGCCAGCAGTTACGGTGATAAAGAGACCCAGTACTTC | CASSYGDKETQYF
TRBJ1-1 | . | TRBV28 | TRBD1 | TGTGCCAGCAGTTTAGGGCAGGGGGCTGGGAACACTGAAGCTTTCTTT | CASSLGQGAGNTEAFF
TRBJ1-3 | . | TRBV14 | TRBD1 | TGTGCCAGCAGCCAAGATTGGACAGGGACTGGAAACACCATATATTTT | CASSQDWTGTGNTIYF
TRBJ1-2 | . | TRBV28 | . | TGTGCCAGCAGTTCCTTCGGCTACACCTTC | CASSSFGYTF
TRBJ1-3 | . | TRBV7-3 | . | TGTGCCAGCAGCTTAAGAGGGTCGGCTGGAAACACCATATATTTT | CASSLRGSAGNTIYF
TRBJ2-7 | . | TRBV12-3/TRBV12-4 | . | TGTGCCAGCAGGGAACAGGATTACGAGCAGTACTTC | CASREQDYEQYF
TRBJ1-1 | . | TRBV13 | . | TGTGCCAGCAGCCTAGGGAACACTGAAGCTTTCTTT | CASSLGNTEAFF
TRBJ2-1 | . | TRBV19 | . | TGTGCCAGTAGTGGTAGTAGCGGACACAATGAGCAGTTCTTC | CASSGSSGHNEQFF
TRBJ1-6 | . | TRBV12-3/TRBV12-4 | . | TGTGCCAGCAGTTTTGGATCACCCCTCCACTTT | CASSFGSPLHF
TRBJ2-5 | few | TRBV28 | . | TGTGCCAGCAGTTTACCCCGGGGTAGCACGATCCAAGAGACCCAGTACTTC | CASSLPRGSTIQETQYF
TRBJ2-7 | once | TRBV6-5 | TRBD1 | TGTGCCAGCAGGTCTACAGGGGACCACGAGCAGTACTTC | CASRSTGDHEQYF
TRBJ2-2 | . | TRBV3-1/TRBV3-2 | TRBD2 | TGTGCCAGCAGCCAACTGTGGGGCCCTAGCGGGAGTGCCGGGGAGCTGTTTTTT | CASSQLWGPSGSAGELFF
TRBJ2-1 | . | TRBV5-1 | . | TGCGCCAGCAGCTTGGCCCTGGGTAATGAGCAGTTCTTC | CASSLALGNEQFF
TRBJ2-7 | . | TRBV29-1 | . | TGCAGCGTTGAAGGGGATGCGACCTACGAGCAGTACTTC | CSVEGDATYEQYF
TRBJ2-7 | . | TRBV7-2 | . | TGTGCCAGCAGCTTAGATAGTCTACGTGCCTACGAGCAGTACTTC | CASSLDSLRAYEQYF
TRBJ1-6 | . | TRBV6-6 | TRBD1 | TGTGCCAGCAGTACAGGGGGCGAAGATAATTCACCCCTCCACTTT | CASSTGGEDNSPLHF
TRBJ1-5 | once | TRBV19 | TRBD1 | TGTGCCAGTAGTATACTGGGACAGATTAGCAATCAGCCCCAGCATTTT | CASSILGQISNQPQHF
TRBJ1-1 | . | TRBV4-2 | . | TGTGCCAGCAGCCAAATGGGTGCCAAGGTGGGTGAAGCTTTCTTT | CASSQMGAKVGEAFF